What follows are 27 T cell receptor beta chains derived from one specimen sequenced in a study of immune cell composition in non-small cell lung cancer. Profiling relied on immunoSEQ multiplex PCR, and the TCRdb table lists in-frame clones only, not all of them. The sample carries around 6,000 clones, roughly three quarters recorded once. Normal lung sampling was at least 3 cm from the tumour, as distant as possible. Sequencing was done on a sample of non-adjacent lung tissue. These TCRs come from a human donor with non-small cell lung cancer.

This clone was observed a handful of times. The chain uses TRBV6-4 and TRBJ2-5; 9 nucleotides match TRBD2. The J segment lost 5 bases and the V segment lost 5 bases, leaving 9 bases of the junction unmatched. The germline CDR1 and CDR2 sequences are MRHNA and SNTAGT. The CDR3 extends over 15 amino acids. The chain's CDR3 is CASSLIAGVLETQYF. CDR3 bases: TGTGCCAGCAGTCTAATAGCGGGGGTTTTGGAGACCCAGTACTTC.

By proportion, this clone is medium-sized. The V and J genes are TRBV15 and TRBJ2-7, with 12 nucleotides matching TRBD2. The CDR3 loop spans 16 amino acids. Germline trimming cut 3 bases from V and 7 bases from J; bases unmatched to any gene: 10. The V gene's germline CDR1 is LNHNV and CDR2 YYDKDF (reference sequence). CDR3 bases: TGTGCCACCAGCAGTGGGACTAGCGGGCTGAGGGCGGAGCAGTACTTC. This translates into CATSSGTSGLRAEQYF.

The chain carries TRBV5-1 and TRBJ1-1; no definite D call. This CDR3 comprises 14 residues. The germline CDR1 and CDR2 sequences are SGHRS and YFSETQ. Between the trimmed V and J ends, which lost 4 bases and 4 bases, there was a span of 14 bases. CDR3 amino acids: CASSLEEGLTEAFF. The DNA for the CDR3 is TGCGCCAGCAGCCTGGAGGAGGGTCTCACTGAAGCTTTCTTT.

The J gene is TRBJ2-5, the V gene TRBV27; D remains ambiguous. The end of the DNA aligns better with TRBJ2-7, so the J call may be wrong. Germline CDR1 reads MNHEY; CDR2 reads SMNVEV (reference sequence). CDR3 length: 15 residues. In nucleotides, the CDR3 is TGTGCCAGCAGTTTCTCGGGTGTAAACGACTACGAGCAGTACTTC. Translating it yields CASSFSGVNDYEQYF.

CDR3 residues: CASSLTGGWKNIQYF. CDR3 in DNA: TGTGCCAGCAGTTTAACAGGGGGTTGGAAAAACATTCAGTACTTC. This chain links TRBV27 with TRBJ2-4; 8 bases are a match to TRBD1. The length of the CDR3 is 15 residues. V lost 2 bases, J lost 4 bases, and 4 bases stayed unmatched. Germline lookup yields CDR1 MNHEY and CDR2 SMNVEV (reference sequence).

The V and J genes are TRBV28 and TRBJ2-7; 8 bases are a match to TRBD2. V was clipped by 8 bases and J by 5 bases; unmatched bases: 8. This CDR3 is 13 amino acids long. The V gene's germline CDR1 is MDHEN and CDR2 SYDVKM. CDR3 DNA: TGTGCCAGCGCAGCGGGAGTAATCCACGAGCAGTACTTC. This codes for CASAAGVIHEQYF.

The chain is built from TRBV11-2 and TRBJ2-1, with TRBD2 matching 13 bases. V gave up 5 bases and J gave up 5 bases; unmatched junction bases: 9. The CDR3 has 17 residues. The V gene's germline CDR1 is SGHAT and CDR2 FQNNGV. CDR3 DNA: TGTGCCAGCAGCCCCCGAGGGGGACTAGCGGGACACAATGAGCAGTTCTTC. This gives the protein CASSPRGGLAGHNEQFF.

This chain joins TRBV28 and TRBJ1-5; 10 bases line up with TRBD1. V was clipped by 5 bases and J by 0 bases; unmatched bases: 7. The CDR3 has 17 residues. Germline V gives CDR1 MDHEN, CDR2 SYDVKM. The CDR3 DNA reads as TGTGCCAGCAGTCGGACAGGGGGGAGATATAGCAATCAGCCCCAGCATTTT. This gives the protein CASSRTGGRYSNQPQHF. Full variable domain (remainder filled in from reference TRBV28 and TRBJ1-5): DVKVTQSSRYLVKRTGEKVFLECVQDMDHENMFWYRQDPGLGLRLIYFSYDVKMKEKGDIPEGYSVSREKKERFSLILESASTNQTSMYLCASSRTGGRYSNQPQHFGDGTRLSIL.

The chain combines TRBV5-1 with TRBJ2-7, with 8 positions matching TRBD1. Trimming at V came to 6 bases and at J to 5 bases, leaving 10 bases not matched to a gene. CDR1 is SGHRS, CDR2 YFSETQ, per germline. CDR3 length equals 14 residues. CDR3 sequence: CASTPQGAQNEQYF. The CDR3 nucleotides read TGCGCCAGCACCCCGCAGGGGGCGCAGAACGAGCAGTACTTC.

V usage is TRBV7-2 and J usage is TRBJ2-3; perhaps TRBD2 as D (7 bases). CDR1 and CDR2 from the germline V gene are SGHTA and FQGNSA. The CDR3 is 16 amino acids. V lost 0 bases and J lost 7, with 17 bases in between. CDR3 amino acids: CASSLAASGGGHTQYF. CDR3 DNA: TGTGCCAGCAGCTTAGCGGCTAGCGGAGGGGGGCATACGCAGTATTTT.

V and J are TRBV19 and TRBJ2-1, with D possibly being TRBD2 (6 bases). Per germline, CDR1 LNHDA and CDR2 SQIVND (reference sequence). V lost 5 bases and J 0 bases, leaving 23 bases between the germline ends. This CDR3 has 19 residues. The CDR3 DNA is TGTGCCAGTAGTGGGGAGATCGGGACTTCCCGGAGCTCCTACAATGAGCAGTTCTTC. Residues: CASSGEIGTSRSSYNEQFF.

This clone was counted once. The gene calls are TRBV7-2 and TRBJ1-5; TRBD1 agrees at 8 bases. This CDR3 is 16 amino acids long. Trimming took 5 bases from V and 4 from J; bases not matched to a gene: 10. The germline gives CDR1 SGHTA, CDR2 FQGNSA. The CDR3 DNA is TGTGCCAGCAGCCCATGGGGGACAGGCGTAAATCAGCCCCAGCATTTT. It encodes CASSPWGTGVNQPQHF.

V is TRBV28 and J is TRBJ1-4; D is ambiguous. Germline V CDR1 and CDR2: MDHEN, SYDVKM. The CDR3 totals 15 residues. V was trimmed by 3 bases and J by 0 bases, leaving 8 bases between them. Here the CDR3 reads CASSFSGATNEKLFF. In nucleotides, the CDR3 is TGTGCCAGCAGTTTCTCAGGTGCAACTAATGAAAAACTGTTTTTT.

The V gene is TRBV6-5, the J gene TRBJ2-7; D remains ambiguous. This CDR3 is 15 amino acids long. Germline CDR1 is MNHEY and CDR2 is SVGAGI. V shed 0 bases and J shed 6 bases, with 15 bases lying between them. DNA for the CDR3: TGTGCCAGCAGTTACTCTGAAAAAGAGTCACTCGAGCAGTACTTC. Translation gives CASSYSEKESLEQYF.

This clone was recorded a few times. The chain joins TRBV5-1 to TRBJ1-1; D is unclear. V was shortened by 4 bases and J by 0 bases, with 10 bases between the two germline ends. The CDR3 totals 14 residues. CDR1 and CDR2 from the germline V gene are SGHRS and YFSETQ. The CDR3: CASSVQAMNTEAFF. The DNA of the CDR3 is TGCGCCAGCAGCGTCCAGGCGATGAACACTGAAGCTTTCTTT.

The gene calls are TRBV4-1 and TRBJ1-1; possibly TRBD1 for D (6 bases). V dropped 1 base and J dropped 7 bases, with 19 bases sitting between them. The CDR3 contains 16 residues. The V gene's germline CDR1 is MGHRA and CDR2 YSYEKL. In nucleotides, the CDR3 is TGCGCCAGCAGCCAAGGGTCCTTCGGGGGGCGGGTTGAAGCTTTCTTT. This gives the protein CASSQGSFGGRVEAFF.

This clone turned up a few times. Here the CDR3 reads CASSLALAETAYEQYF. Here the CDR3 DNA reads TGTGCCAGCAGCTTAGCATTAGCGGAGACTGCCTACGAGCAGTACTTC. The V call is TRBV7-8, the J call TRBJ2-7; possibly TRBD2 for D (6 bases). V lost 0 bases to trimming and J lost 2 bases, with 14 bases between them. The germline CDR1 and CDR2 sequences are SGHVS and FQNEAQ. This CDR3 is built from 16 residues.

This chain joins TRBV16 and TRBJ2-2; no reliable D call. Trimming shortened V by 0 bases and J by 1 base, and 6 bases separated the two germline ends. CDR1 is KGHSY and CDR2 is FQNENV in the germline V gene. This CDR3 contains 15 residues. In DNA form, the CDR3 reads TGTGCCAGCAGCCAATCTGGCCAGAACACCGGGGAGCTGTTTTTT. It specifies CASSQSGQNTGELFF.

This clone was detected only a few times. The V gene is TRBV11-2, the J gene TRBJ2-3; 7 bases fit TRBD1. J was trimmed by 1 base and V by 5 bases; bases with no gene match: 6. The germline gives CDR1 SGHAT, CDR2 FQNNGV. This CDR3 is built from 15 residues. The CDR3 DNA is TGTGCCAGCAGCGACATAGGGACAGGCACAGATACGCAGTATTTT. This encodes CASSDIGTGTDTQYF. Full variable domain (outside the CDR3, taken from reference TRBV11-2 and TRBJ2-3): EAGVAQSPRYKIIEKRQSVAFWCNPISGHATLYWYQQILGQGPKLLIQFQNNGVVDDSQLPKDRFSAERLKGVDSTLKIQPAKLEDSAVYLCASSDIGTGTDTQYFGPGTRLTVL.

CDR3 residues: CASSPLGVSPDTQYF. In DNA form, the CDR3 reads TGTGCCAGCTCCCCTCTAGGTGTGTCCCCAGATACGCAGTATTTT. V usage is TRBV18 and J usage is TRBJ2-3; D uncertain. V was cut by 6 bases and J by 4 bases, with 17 bases left in between. Germline-derived CDR1 and CDR2 are KGHSH and LQKENI. The CDR3 covers 15 residues. Based on the CDR3 plus reference TRBV18 and TRBJ2-3, the full variable domain is NAGVMQNPRHLVRRRGQEARLRCSPMKGHSHVYWYRQLPEEGLKFMVYLQKENIIDESGMPKERFSAEFPKEGPSILRIQQVVRGDSAAYFCASSPLGVSPDTQYFGPGTRLTVL.

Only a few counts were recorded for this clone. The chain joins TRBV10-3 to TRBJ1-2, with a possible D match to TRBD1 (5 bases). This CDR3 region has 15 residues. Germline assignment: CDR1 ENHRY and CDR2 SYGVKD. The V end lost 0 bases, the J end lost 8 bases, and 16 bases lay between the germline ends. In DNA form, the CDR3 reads TGTGCCATCAGTGAGTCGTTCAGGGCCCAGGGAGGCTACACCTTC. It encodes CAISESFRAQGGYTF.

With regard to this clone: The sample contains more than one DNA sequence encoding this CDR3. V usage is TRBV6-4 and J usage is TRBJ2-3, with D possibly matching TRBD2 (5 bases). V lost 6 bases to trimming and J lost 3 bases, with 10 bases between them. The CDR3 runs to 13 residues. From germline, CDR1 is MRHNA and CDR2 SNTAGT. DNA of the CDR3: TGTGCCAGCAGCGTGGACTTTACAGATACGCAGTATTTT. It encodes CASSVDFTDTQYF.

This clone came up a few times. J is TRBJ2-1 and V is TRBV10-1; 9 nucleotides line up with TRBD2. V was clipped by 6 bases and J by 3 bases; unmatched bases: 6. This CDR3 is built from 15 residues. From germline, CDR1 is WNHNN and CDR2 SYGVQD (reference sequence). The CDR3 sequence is CASSQAGGNYNEQFF. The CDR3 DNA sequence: TGCGCCAGCAGCCAAGCGGGAGGTAACTACAATGAGCAGTTCTTC.

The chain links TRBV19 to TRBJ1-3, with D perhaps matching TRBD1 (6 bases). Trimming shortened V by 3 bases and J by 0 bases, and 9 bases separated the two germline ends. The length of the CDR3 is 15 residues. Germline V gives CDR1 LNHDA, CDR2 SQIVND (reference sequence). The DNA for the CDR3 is TGTGCCAGTAGTATTGGGGGCCGCTCTGGAAACACCATATATTTT. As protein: CASSIGGRSGNTIYF. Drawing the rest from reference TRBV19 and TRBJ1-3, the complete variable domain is DGGITQSPKYLFRKEGQNVTLSCEQNLNHDAMYWYRQDPGQGLRLIYYSQIVNDFQKGDIAEGYSVSREKKESFPLTVTSAQKNPTAFYLCASSIGGRSGNTIYFGEGSWLTVV.

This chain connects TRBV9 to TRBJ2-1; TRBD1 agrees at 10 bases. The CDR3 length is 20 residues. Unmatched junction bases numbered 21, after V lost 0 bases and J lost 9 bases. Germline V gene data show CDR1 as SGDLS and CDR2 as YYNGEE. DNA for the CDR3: TGTGCCAGCAGCGTAGTTTTTGGGTCTGCCGGGACAGGGGCAGTAGGTGAGCAGTTCTTC. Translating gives CASSVVFGSAGTGAVGEQFF.

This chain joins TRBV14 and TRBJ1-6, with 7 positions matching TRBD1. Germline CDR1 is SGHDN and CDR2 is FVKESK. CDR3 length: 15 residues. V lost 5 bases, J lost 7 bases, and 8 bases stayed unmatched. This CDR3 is CASSSQGFRNSPLHF. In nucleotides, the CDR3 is TGTGCCAGCAGCTCACAGGGGTTTAGGAATTCACCCCTCCACTTT.

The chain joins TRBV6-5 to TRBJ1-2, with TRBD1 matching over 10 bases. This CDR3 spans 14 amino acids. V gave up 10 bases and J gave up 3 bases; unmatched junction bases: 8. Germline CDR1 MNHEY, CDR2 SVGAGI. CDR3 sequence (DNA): TGTGCCACCACCCGGGACAGGGGTGACTATGGCTACACCTTC. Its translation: CATTRDRGDYGYTF.